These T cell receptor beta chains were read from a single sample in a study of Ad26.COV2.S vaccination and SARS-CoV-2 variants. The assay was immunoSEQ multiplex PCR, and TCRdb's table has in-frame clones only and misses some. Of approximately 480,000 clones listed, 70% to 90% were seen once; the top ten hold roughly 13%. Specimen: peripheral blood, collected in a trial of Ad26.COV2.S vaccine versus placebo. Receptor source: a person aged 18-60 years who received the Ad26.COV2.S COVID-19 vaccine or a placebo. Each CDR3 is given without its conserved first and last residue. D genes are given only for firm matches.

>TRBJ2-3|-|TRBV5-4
ATRSPNTDTQY
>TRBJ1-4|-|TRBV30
AWGFASFSTNEKLF
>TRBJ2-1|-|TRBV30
AWSPGHSQF
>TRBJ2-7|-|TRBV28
ASSSFYEQY
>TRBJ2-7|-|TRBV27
ASSGGQGRSYEQY
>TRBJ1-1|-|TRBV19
ASRPSTSSEAF
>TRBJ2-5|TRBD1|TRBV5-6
ASSWGTGGKTQY
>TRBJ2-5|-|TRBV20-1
SGSSVETQY
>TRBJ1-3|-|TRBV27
ASSLSAQGGNTIY
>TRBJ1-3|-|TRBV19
ASSTGSSGNTIY
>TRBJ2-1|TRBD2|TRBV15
ATSPYLTSGRAWGEQF
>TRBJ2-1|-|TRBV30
AWSSPAGNEQF
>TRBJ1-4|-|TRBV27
ASSLLGAGPEKLF
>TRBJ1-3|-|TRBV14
ASNTGSGNTIY
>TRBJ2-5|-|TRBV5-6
ASSSQETQY